This is a list of T cell receptor beta chains from one sample in a study of response to subunit inactivated influenza vaccine. TCRdb reprocessed the RT-PCR reads via MiXCR and lists one record per CDR3 protein. The sample holds about 780,000 distinct CDR3 sequences, under 20% seen once. Specimen: PBMCs from blood, collected 5 to 6 days after vaccination. Receptors were obtained from a man aged 50 or older who received an inactivated influenza vaccine. The conserved cysteine and the conserved F or W are not part of the CDR3 here.

TRBV6-1,TRBJ1-6,ASTQLSYNSPLH
TRBV12-3/TRBV12-4,TRBJ2-6,ASTSGRHSGANVLT
TRBV5-1,TRBJ1-2,ATKQGPLLDYGYT
TRBV7-9,TRBJ2-3,ASSLQGVTGTQY
TRBV28,TRBJ1-6,ASHAPGYNSPLH
TRBV27,TRBJ1-5,ASSVNRGQPQH
TRBV13,TRBJ2-2,ASSSRTRRTGELF
TRBV12-3/TRBV12-4,TRBJ2-2,ASSATGVTGELF
TRBV4-2,TRBJ1-2,ASSQDLATPNYGYT
TRBV20-1,TRBJ2-5,SARSGRGQETQY
TRBV11-2,TRBJ2-7,ASSFSRAASDEQY
TRBV7-2,TRBJ1-5,ASSRGRLQPQH
TRBV5-1,TRBJ2-2,ASTDPGLTIGTFFTGELF
TRBV2,TRBJ2-3,ASSDPAEAGY
TRBV5-1,TRBJ2-1,ASSFQTTSGGAVEQF
TRBV6-2/TRBV6-3,TRBJ2-3,ASSWGTLTDTQY
TRBV29-1,TRBJ2-1,SLSAGAGSYNEQF
TRBV20-1,TRBJ2-7,SAPGGHSYEQY
TRBV7-2,TRBJ2-1,ASSLGWREGLNEQF
TRBV7-6,TRBJ2-3,ASSLTFDTQY
TRBV4-1,TRBJ2-7,ASSQDLFGRSYEQY
TRBV20-1,TRBJ2-3,SAKRGSDTQY
TRBV18,TRBJ2-3,ASSPRDGSTDTQY
TRBV12-3/TRBV12-4,TRBJ2-1,ASSLQGRDINEQF
TRBV6-5,TRBJ2-3,ASSHEDSTDTQY
TRBV7-9,TRBJ2-2,ASSPAQGQGPTGELF
TRBV5-6,TRBJ2-7,ASSQNPSYEQY
TRBV11-2,TRBJ2-1,ASSRSGRNEQF
TRBV28,TRBJ2-5,ASSLFQVEAQETQY
TRBV5-1,TRBJ2-7,ASSYAAARTYEQY
TRBV6-2/TRBV6-3,TRBJ1-1,ASSYTVLNTEAF